These T cell receptor beta chains were read from a single sample in a study of human T cells and chemical hapten exposure. TCRdb itself ran the RACE reads through MiXCR, one entry per CDR3 protein. The sample yields roughly 180,000 distinct CDR3 sequences, approximately 20% seen once. This specimen was whole blood, taken in connection with sensitization to the hapten diphenylcyclopropenone (DPC). The source of these receptors is a woman between 45 and 60 years old with alopecia areata. Some clones in this sample may be carry-over from other donors' samples. Each CDR3 is given with its conserved first and last residue. D genes are given only for firm matches. Some rows mark clone size as missing; the rest say once, few, many or name a class of expanded clone.

D gene	J gene	V gene	clone size	CDR3 DNA	CDR3 protein
.	TRBJ2-1	TRBV7-8	.	TGTGCCAGCAGCTTTCGACATTCCCTAGCGACCTCCTACAATGAGCAGTTCTTC	CASSFRHSLATSYNEQFF
.	TRBJ2-7	TRBV4-2	.	TGTGCCAGCAGCCAGAGGTCTGACAGGCCTTCCTACGAGCGGTACTTC	CASSQRSDRPSYERYF
.	TRBJ2-2	TRBV29-1	.	TGCAGCGTTGATGGTTCCAACACCGGGGAGCTGTTTTTT	CSVDGSNTGELFF
TRBD1	TRBJ1-1	TRBV11-3	.	TGTGCCAGCAGCCAGCCACGGACAGGGATAAACACTGAAGCTTTCTTT	CASSQPRTGINTEAFF
.	TRBJ2-3	TRBV5-4	.	TGTGCCAGCAGCTTGGCAAGACGGGGAGATACGCAGTATTTT	CASSLARRGDTQYF
TRBD2	TRBJ2-3	TRBV20-1	few	TGCAGTGCTAGCCCCCCCGGGACTAGCGGGAGTCAGTATTTT	CSASPPGTSGSQYF
TRBD2	TRBJ2-2	TRBV20-1	few	TGCAGTGCCCGGACTAGCGGGAGGACCGGGGAGCTGTTTTTT	CSARTSGRTGELFF
.	TRBJ2-3	TRBV29-1	few	TGCAGCGTTGGGAGCACAGATACGCAGTATTTT	CSVGSTDTQYF
.	TRBJ2-7	TRBV11-2	.	TGTGCCAGCAGCTTAGGTTACCGGGTCGGGTCCTACGAGCAGTACTTC	CASSLGYRVGSYEQYF
TRBD1	TRBJ1-1	TRBV9	.	TGTGCCAGCAGCGCCGGGGACAGGGAAGCTTTCTTT	CASSAGDREAFF
TRBD1	TRBJ1-5	TRBV4-2	.	TGTGCCAGCAGCCAAGATCTAGAGGGACAGGCTAAATCCGAGGAGCCCCAGCATTTT	CASSQDLEGQAKSEEPQHF
TRBD2	TRBJ2-7	TRBV20-1	.	TGCAGTGCTAGTGGGGCTAGCGGGAGGGCGAAGGTCTACGAGCAGTACTTC	CSASGASGRAKVYEQYF
.	TRBJ1-5	TRBV21-1	.	TGTGCCAGCAGCAAAGGAGTAACGGCAGGCGAACATCAGCCCCAGCATTTT	CASSKGVTAGEHQPQHF
TRBD1	TRBJ2-3	TRBV5-8	.	TGTGCCAGCAGCTCGGGACAGTTGTCTAGCACAGATACGCAGTATTTT	CASSSGQLSSTDTQYF
.	TRBJ2-3	TRBV11-2	few	TGTGCCTGCAGACTAGAAGGCGGCTCAGATACGCAGTATTTT	CACRLEGGSDTQYF
TRBD2	TRBJ2-1	TRBV25-1	few	TGTGCCAGCAGTGGGGTTAATCAGCGGGAGGGCCGTGAGTTCTTC	CASSGVNQREGREFF
.	TRBJ2-7	TRBV5-6	.	TGTGCCAGCAGCTTGGGGCCCGCCGAAGGGCGGGAGCAGTACTTC	CASSLGPAEGREQYF
TRBD2	TRBJ2-1	TRBV7-2	few	TGTGCCAGCAGCTCCCGGACTAGCGGGAGAGGATCCTACAATGAGCAGTTCTTC	CASSSRTSGRGSYNEQFF
.	TRBJ1-2	TRBV12-3/TRBV12-4	few	TGTGCCAGCAGCCTTCGCAGGGAGGGCTATGGCTACACCTTC	CASSLRREGYGYTF
TRBD2	TRBJ2-3	TRBV27	once	TGTGCCAGCAGTTTATGGGGCCTAGCGGGAGGGCCAGATACGCAGTATTTT	CASSLWGLAGGPDTQYF
TRBD1	TRBJ1-5	TRBV20-1	few	TGCAGTGCTTCACAGGGGCTCGAACAGCCCCAGCATTTT	CSASQGLEQPQHF
.	TRBJ2-7	TRBV11-3	few	TGTGCCAGCAGCCAAGGACCGCTCTACGAGCAGTACTTC	CASSQGPLYEQYF
.	TRBJ2-5	TRBV14	.	TGTGCCAGCAGCCAAGCTACGGGTCGCCAAGAGACCCAGTACTTC	CASSQATGRQETQYF